This is a list of T cell receptor beta chains from one sample in a study of blood T cell repertoires in COVID-19. Assay: immunoSEQ multiplex PCR; the TCRdb copy retains only in-frame clones and omits some. The sample contains under 100,000 clones, more than 75% of which appear only once. Sequences were obtained from peripheral blood. The receptor source for this set is a human donor in a cohort sampled during active COVID-19. CDR3s include the opening cysteine and the closing phenylalanine or tryptophan. The D gene is left open where the match is weak. The size field is filled for only some rows; it gives once, few, many or a size class.

.,TRBV29-1,once,TRBJ1-1,TGCAGCGTTGCCGACAGAGAAGCTTTCTTT,CSVADREAFF
.,TRBV18,once,TRBJ1-2,TGTGCCAGCTCACCAGTCCGATACGTCTATGGTGGCTACACCTTC,CASSPVRYVYGGYTF
.,TRBV6-2/TRBV6-3,.,TRBJ1-5,TGTGCCAGCAGTTATGAGGCAGGGGCCAATCAGCCCCAGCATTTT,CASSYEAGANQPQHF
.,TRBV27,.,TRBJ2-7,TGTGCCAGCAGTTTCCGACAGGCAAGCCGCCCCTACGAGCAGTACTTC,CASSFRQASRPYEQYF
.,TRBV2,.,TRBJ2-5,TGTGCCAGCAGTGGTGGCGACTCGGAGACCCAGTACTTC,CASSGGDSETQYF
TRBD1,TRBV5-6,.,TRBJ2-7,TGTGCCAGCACTTCCATACAGGGACAGGGAAGGTCCTACGAGCAGTACTTC,CASTSIQGQGRSYEQYF
TRBD1,TRBV7-6,.,TRBJ1-1,TGTGCCAGCAGCTTCCAGGGGGCTGCCCCGAACACTGAAGCTTTCTTT,CASSFQGAAPNTEAFF
TRBD2,TRBV28,.,TRBJ2-5,TGTGCCAGCAGTTTACCCCTTAGCGGGGGGGCTTTTAAAGAGACCCAGTACTTC,CASSLPLSGGAFKETQYF
.,TRBV29-1,.,TRBJ2-7,TGCAGCGTTGCGGGGTCAGTCGGCGAGCAGTACTTC,CSVAGSVGEQYF
.,TRBV29-1,.,TRBJ2-1,TGCAGCGGGAAGGACTGGCGGAACAATGAGCAGTTCTTC,CSGKDWRNNEQFF
TRBD1,TRBV4-1,.,TRBJ1-1,TGCGCCAGCAGCCACCCACCCTCACGGCAGGGGGCCAAGAACACTGAAGCTTTCTTT,CASSHPPSRQGAKNTEAFF
.,TRBV10-2,.,TRBJ2-1,TGCGCCAGCGGCAGCAATGAGCAGTTCTTC,CASGSNEQFF
TRBD1,TRBV6-2/TRBV6-3,.,TRBJ1-2,TGTGCCAGCAGCTTCCGGGACAGACCTAACTATGGCTACACCTTC,CASSFRDRPNYGYTF
.,TRBV3-1/TRBV3-2,.,TRBJ2-5,TGTGCCAGCAGCCAAGCCGGCAGGGGTCGAGAGACCCAGTACTTC,CASSQAGRGRETQYF
.,TRBV12-3/TRBV12-4,.,TRBJ1-2,TGTGCCAGCAGTTTCGGGGTACCTGGCTACACCTTC,CASSFGVPGYTF
.,TRBV19,.,TRBJ2-5,TGTGCCAGTAGTTCAGGGCTCTTACAAGAGACCCAGTACTTC,CASSSGLLQETQYF
TRBD1,TRBV2,.,TRBJ1-6,TGTGCCAGCAGGGGTACAGGGGTGCGTCGTAATTCACCCCTCCACTTT,CASRGTGVRRNSPLHF
.,TRBV6-1,.,TRBJ2-3,TGTGCCAGCAGTGAACGGGGGGCGGGAGATACGCAGTATTTT,CASSERGAGDTQYF
.,TRBV11-2,few,TRBJ2-2,TGTGCCAGCAGCTGGCCCTCAGGGGCGAACACCGGGGAGCTGTTTTTT,CASSWPSGANTGELFF
TRBD1,TRBV12-3/TRBV12-4,once,TRBJ1-6,TGTGCCAGCAGCCGGGACAGGGCCTCACCCCTCCACTTT,CASSRDRASPLHF
TRBD2,TRBV3-1/TRBV3-2,once,TRBJ2-3,TGTGCCAGCAGCCAAGCCCGGGGGCGGGGGGGCCGTGGAGATACGCAGTATTTT,CASSQARGRGGRGDTQYF
TRBD1,TRBV6-1,.,TRBJ1-4,TGTGCCAGCAGTGAGACGGGACAGTTAAATGAAAAACTGTTTTTT,CASSETGQLNEKLFF
.,TRBV5-1,.,TRBJ1-1,TGCGCCAGCAGCGAGGACAGAGCCATGAACACTGAAGCTTTCTTT,CASSEDRAMNTEAFF
.,TRBV6-1,.,TRBJ1-1,TGTGCCAGCAGTGAAGGGGAGATGATCACTGAAGCTTTCTTT,CASSEGEMITEAFF
TRBD1,TRBV2,once,TRBJ1-2,TGTGCCAGCAGAGACACAGGGGTGGGCGGCTACACCTTC,CASRDTGVGGYTF
.,TRBV9,.,TRBJ1-3,TGTGCCAGCAGCGTAGAGCAGGGCGGAAACACCATATATTTT,CASSVEQGGNTIYF
.,TRBV7-6,.,TRBJ2-5,TGTGCCAGCAGCAAAACTAGATTAGAGACCCAGTACTTC,CASSKTRLETQYF
.,TRBV11-2,.,TRBJ2-2,TGTGCCAGCAGCTTAGAACCCGACTCACGGTCCACCGGGGAGCTGTTTTTT,CASSLEPDSRSTGELFF
TRBD2,TRBV7-9,few,TRBJ2-3,TGTGCCAGCAGGAGGGACGGGAGGGGAGATACGCAGTATTTT,CASRRDGRGDTQYF
.,TRBV4-3,.,TRBJ2-3,TGCGCCAGCAGCCAAGACTGGGGGGCAGATACGCAGTATTTT,CASSQDWGADTQYF
TRBD1,TRBV27,.,TRBJ1-3,TGTGCCAGCAGAGCACAGGGGCTCTCTGGAAACACCATATATTTT,CASRAQGLSGNTIYF
.,TRBV5-5,once,TRBJ2-5,TGTGCCAGCAGCTCCGGGGAAGAGACCCAGTACTTC,CASSSGEETQYF
.,TRBV27,.,TRBJ2-3,TGTGCCAGCAGTTTCCACCTCCGGGTCCTCTATACGCAGTATTTT,CASSFHLRVLYTQYF
.,TRBV18,.,TRBJ1-4,TGTGCCAGCTCACCACCGATACGGACTAATGAAAAACTGTTTTTT,CASSPPIRTNEKLFF
.,TRBV30,.,TRBJ1-2,TGTGCCTGGAGTGTGGGACTTGGGGATGGCTACACCTTC,CAWSVGLGDGYTF
TRBD1,TRBV6-6,.,TRBJ2-2,TGTGCCAGCAGTTCCAGGGGGATTGGCACCGGGGAGCTGTTTTTT,CASSSRGIGTGELFF
.,TRBV7-9,.,TRBJ1-5,TGTGCCAGCACCCGGGGGGTCCATCAGCCCCAGCATTTT,CASTRGVHQPQHF
.,TRBV12-3/TRBV12-4,.,TRBJ2-1,TGTGCCAGCAGCCCCGGGTATAACAATGAGCAGTTCTTC,CASSPGYNNEQFF
TRBD1,TRBV7-3,.,TRBJ2-1,TGTGCCAGCAGCTATTCCCGGGACAGGAATGAGCAGTTCTTC,CASSYSRDRNEQFF
TRBD1,TRBV19,.,TRBJ1-5,TGTGCCAGTATCCACAGGGGGAGCAATCAGCCCCAGCATTTT,CASIHRGSNQPQHF
.,TRBV27,.,TRBJ1-5,TGTGCCAGCAGCCAGGGGTATAGCAATCAGCCCCAGCATTTT,CASSQGYSNQPQHF
TRBD1,TRBV6-5,.,TRBJ1-5,TGTGCCAGCAGCCCGGACAGGGCTCAGCCCCAGCATTTT,CASSPDRAQPQHF
.,TRBV7-2,.,TRBJ1-2,TGTGCCAGCAGTCCACAGCAAATTAACTATGGCTACACCTTC,CASSPQQINYGYTF
.,TRBV6-5,.,TRBJ2-3,TGTGCCAGCACCTTGACACATTACCGCACAGATACGCAGTATTTT,CASTLTHYRTDTQYF
TRBD1,TRBV9,once,TRBJ1-2,TGTGCCAGCGGACAGGGGGTCTATGGCTACACCTTC,CASGQGVYGYTF
.,TRBV7-2,once,TRBJ2-5,TGTGCCAGCAGCCCCCGGTCGAGTGAGACCCAGTACTTC,CASSPRSSETQYF
.,TRBV23-1,.,TRBJ2-5,TGCGCCAGCAGTCAATCTATCCCAGGGAAGCAAGAGACCCAGTACTTC,CASSQSIPGKQETQYF
TRBD1,TRBV18,.,TRBJ1-2,TGTGCCAGCTCGCCGACGGGACAGGGTGGCGGCTACACCTTC,CASSPTGQGGGYTF
.,TRBV7-2,.,TRBJ1-4,TGTGCCAGCAGCTTAGAAGGGGTTGAAAAACTGTTTTTT,CASSLEGVEKLFF
.,TRBV28,once,TRBJ1-3,TGTGCCAGCAGAACCCTGCCGGCGGGGGGCCGAGGAAACACCATATATTTT,CASRTLPAGGRGNTIYF
TRBD2,TRBV2,.,TRBJ2-1,TGTGCCAGCATCCGGAGGGTAGCGGGGGGGCAGAATGAGCAGTTCTTC,CASIRRVAGGQNEQFF
TRBD1,TRBV6-2/TRBV6-3,.,TRBJ2-5,TGTGCCAGCAGTACCTCGGCCCCGACAGGGTACCAAGAGACCCAGTACTTC,CASSTSAPTGYQETQYF
TRBD1,TRBV4-1,.,TRBJ1-5,TGCGCCAGCAGCCCGGGACAGACGGATCAGCCCCAGCATTTT,CASSPGQTDQPQHF